The next 31 T cell receptor beta chains were all read from a single sample in a study of cytomegalovirus exposure and HLA in healthy donors. Measured with immunoSEQ multiplex PCR; TCRdb has only the in-frame clones, and not every one. The sample lists 100,000 to 150,000 clones; about 88% were seen once. Sequenced: PBMCs. The receptors derive from a woman aged 18-29 years in good health and CMV-seronegative.

V is TRBV18 and J is TRBJ1-3, with 9 positions matching TRBD1. The CDR3 totals 16 residues. CDR1 and CDR2 from the germline V gene are KGHSH and LQKENI. J gave up 0 bases and V 6 bases, and 6 bases lay outside the gene matches. The CDR3 DNA is TGTGCCAGCTCGCGGACAGGGGACTACTCTGGAAACACCATATATTTT. Protein product: CASSRTGDYSGNTIYF.

This chain uses TRBV6-1 with TRBJ2-1; D call uncertain. Germline V gene sequence: CDR1 MNHNS, CDR2 SASEGT. The V gene lost 2 bases and the J gene lost 9 bases, with 8 bases spanning the gap. The CDR3 is 12 amino acids. The CDR3 nucleotides are TGTGCCAGCAGTGAATCGACGGGTGAGCAGTTCTTC. This encodes CASSESTGEQFF.

Written as DNA, the CDR3 is TGTGCCAGCAACCTAATCCAGGGAAAGGGGACTGAAGCTTTCTTT. Its protein is CASNLIQGKGTEAFF. The chain uses TRBV16 and TRBJ1-1, with D possibly being TRBD1 (5 bases). The V gene's germline CDR1 is KGHSY and CDR2 FQNENV. The CDR3 contains 15 residues. With 7 bases removed from V and 5 bases from J, the gap between germline ends came to 20 bases.

This chain uses TRBV2 with TRBJ2-4, with D perhaps TRBD2 (5 bases). The CDR3 covers 14 residues. With 5 bases removed from V and 5 bases from J, the gap between germline ends came to 13 bases. CDR1 and CDR2 (germline): SNHLY, FYNNEI. This chain's CDR3 is CASSLGPGENIQYF. The CDR3 DNA sequence: TGTGCCAGCAGTTTAGGACCCGGGGAAAACATTCAGTACTTC.

The V gene is TRBV6-5, the J gene TRBJ1-6; D is perhaps TRBD1 (5 bases). Between the trimmed V and J ends, which lost 2 bases and 10 bases, there was a span of 18 bases. The CDR3 loop spans 16 amino acids. CDR1 MNHEY and CDR2 SVGAGI come from the germline V gene. The CDR3 sequence: CASSYRQSIRGSPLHF. The CDR3 nucleotides read TGTGCCAGCAGTTACCGACAGAGCATTAGGGGATCACCCCTCCACTTT.

This clone was detected only once. This chain joins TRBV7-2 and TRBJ1-3, with a possible D match to TRBD1 (6 bases). Germline CDR1 reads SGHTA; CDR2 reads FQGNSA. CDR3 size: 15 residues. The germline V and J ends were trimmed by 1 base and 2 bases, with 9 bases remaining between them. This CDR3 reads CASSLGQDPGNTIYF. CDR3 nucleotide sequence: TGTGCCAGCAGCTTAGGACAGGACCCTGGAAACACCATATATTTT.

This chain uses TRBV21-1 with TRBJ1-1; the D call of TRBD1 is as the table states it, not checked on the DNA. TRBV21-1 is shown as a pseudogene. CDR3 length equals 13 residues. DNA of the CDR3: TGTGCCAGCAGCAAGTCAGGGGCCACTGAAGCTTTCTTT. Translated: CASSKSGATEAFF.

This sequence joins TRBV9 and TRBJ1-3; 8 nucleotides line up with TRBD1. J was trimmed by 4 bases and V by 3 bases; bases with no gene match: 9. Germline CDR1 and CDR2: SGDLS and YYNGEE. The length of the CDR3 is 16 residues. CDR3 DNA sequence: TGTGCCAGCAGCGACCGACAGGGGCTGGTCGGAAACACCATATATTTT. Protein sequence: CASSDRQGLVGNTIYF.

The chain links TRBV7-7 to TRBJ2-5, with 7 bases lining up with TRBD1. J was trimmed by 4 bases and V by 5 bases; bases with no gene match: 7. Germline CDR1 reads SSHAT; CDR2 reads FNYEAQ (reference sequence). CDR3 size: 14 residues. The CDR3 DNA reads TGTGCCAGCAGCGTGGACAGGATGAGAGAGACCCAGTACTTC. This encodes CASSVDRMRETQYF.

The chain is built from TRBV18 and TRBJ2-7; 10 nucleotides agree with TRBD1. The CDR3 extends over 13 amino acids. In germline, CDR1 is KGHSH, CDR2 LQKENI. With V trimmed by 4 bases and J by 6 bases, 3 bases remained unmatched. CDR3 amino acids: CASSRDRGREQYF. The CDR3 DNA follows: TGTGCCAGCTCACGGGACAGGGGACGCGAGCAGTACTTC.

The V and J genes are TRBV29-1 and TRBJ2-1; 8 bases map to TRBD1. This CDR3 is built from 13 residues. Germline V gene lookup returns CDR1 SQVTM and CDR2 ANQGSEA. With V trimmed by 2 bases and J by 7 bases, 4 bases remained unmatched. The CDR3 sequence: CSVENRGDNEQFF. The CDR3, as DNA: TGCAGCGTTGAAAACAGGGGGGATAATGAGCAGTTCTTC.

The rearrangement links TRBV4-1 to TRBJ1-5; TRBD1 agrees at 9 bases. From germline, CDR1 is MGHRA and CDR2 YSYEKL. The ends lost 2 bases at V and 5 bases at J; junction bases unmatched: 4. The CDR3 has 15 amino acids. The CDR3 region has the DNA TGCGCCAGCAGCCAAAATGGACAGGGGCATCAGCCCCAGCATTTT. Its protein is CASSQNGQGHQPQHF.

This chain connects TRBV5-6 to TRBJ1-2, with 11 bases lining up with TRBD1. This CDR3 is 13 amino acids long. Germline V gives CDR1 SGHDT, CDR2 YYEEEE. V gave up 4 bases and J gave up 9 bases; unmatched junction bases: 5. The CDR3 coding sequence is TGTGCCAGCAGCCCGGACAGGGGGCCGAGCTACACCTTC. It specifies CASSPDRGPSYTF.

V is TRBV7-9 and J is TRBJ1-2; D is perhaps TRBD1 (5 bases). V shed 5 bases and J shed 7 bases, with 11 bases lying between them. Looked up from germline, CDR1 is SEHNR and CDR2 is FQNEAQ (reference sequence). CDR3 length: 12 amino acids. CDR3 bases: TGTGCCAGCAGCGAATCAGGGTTTGGCTACACCTTC. Translation gives CASSESGFGYTF.

V gene TRBV27 combines with J gene TRBJ2-2; TRBD2 matches at 13 bases. V dropped 0 bases and J dropped 4; count of bases not matched to a gene: 2. This CDR3 has 17 amino acids. Per germline, CDR1 MNHEY and CDR2 SMNVEV (reference sequence). The CDR3 DNA reads as TGTGCCAGCAGTTTATCAGGACTAGCGGGGGTCACCGGGGAGCTGTTTTTT. It codes for CASSLSGLAGVTGELFF.

This clone has just a few counts. For the CDR3, the DNA is TGTGCCAGCAGCTTGGCAACTAGCGGGGGGACCACAGATACGCAGTATTTT. This gives the protein CASSLATSGGTTDTQYF. V is TRBV5-4 and J is TRBJ2-3; 12 bases fit TRBD2. V trimming: 0 bases; J trimming: 2 bases; junction bases outside the gene matches: 4. This CDR3 is built from 17 residues. Germline CDR1 SGHNT, CDR2 YYREEE (reference sequence). The full variable domain, in which reference TRBV5-4 and TRBJ2-3 provide the parts outside the CDR3, is ETGVTQSPTHLIKTRGQQVTLRCSSQSGHNTVSWYQQALGQGPQFIFQYYREEENGRGNFPPRFSGLQFPNYSSELNVNALELDDSALYLCASSLATSGGTTDTQYFGPGTRLTVL.

This chain links TRBV6-5 with TRBJ1-6, with D uncertain. The germline V gene encodes CDR1 MNHEY and CDR2 SVGAGI. This CDR3 has 12 amino acids. The germline V and J ends were trimmed by 6 bases and 9 bases, with 9 bases remaining between them. The CDR3 sequence is CASSLGGSPLHF. The CDR3 region has the DNA TGTGCCAGCAGCCTGGGAGGTTCACCCCTCCACTTT.

The genes are TRBV5-6 and TRBJ1-6; 7 nucleotides match TRBD1. Germline CDR1 SGHDT, CDR2 YYEEEE. V dropped 5 bases and J dropped 10; count of bases not matched to a gene: 9. The CDR3 is made up of 14 amino acids. This chain's CDR3 is CASRETGVRSPLHF. CDR3 nucleotides: TGTGCCAGCAGAGAAACAGGGGTACGATCACCCCTCCACTTT.

The J gene is TRBJ2-5, the V gene TRBV5-4; TRBD2 might be the D (6 bases). Germline loops: CDR1 SGHNT, CDR2 YYREEE (reference sequence). The V end lost 1 base, the J end lost 1 base, and 11 bases lay between the germline ends. This CDR3 is 15 amino acids long. The CDR3 sequence is CASSLRAGSQETQYF. The CDR3 coding sequence is TGTGCCAGCAGCTTGAGGGCGGGGAGCCAAGAGACCCAGTACTTC.

This chain connects TRBV2 to TRBJ2-1; D is perhaps TRBD2 (5 bases). Germline CDR1 reads SNHLY; CDR2 reads FYNNEI. The V end lost 5 bases, the J end lost 7 bases, and 21 bases lay between the germline ends. This CDR3 spans 16 amino acids. The CDR3: CASSRSGSGVINEQFF. The CDR3 DNA reads TGTGCCAGCAGTAGATCGGGGTCCGGGGTTATTAATGAGCAGTTCTTC.

The chain couples TRBV7-2 to TRBJ2-7; 9 bases align to TRBD2. The CDR3 is 14 amino acids. Germline CDR1 is SGHTA and CDR2 is FQGNSA. The ends lost 3 bases at V and 2 bases at J; junction bases unmatched: 2. CDR3 sequence (DNA): TGTGCCAGCAGCTTTAGCGGGGGCACCTACGAGCAGTACTTC. This translates into CASSFSGGTYEQYF. Complete variable domain (other parts from reference TRBV7-2 and TRBJ2-7): GAGVSQSPSNKVTEKGKDVELRCDPISGHTALYWYRQSLGQGLEFLIYFQGNSAPDKSGLPSDRFSAERTGGSVSTLTIQRTQQEDSAVYLCASSFSGGTYEQYFGPGTRLTVT.

The chain has TRBV9 and TRBJ2-5, with 9 bases lining up with TRBD1. Germline lookup yields CDR1 SGDLS and CDR2 YYNGEE. Trimming cost V 1 base and J 3 bases; bases outside gene matches: 7. The CDR3 is 16 amino acids. CDR3 amino acids: CASSVRPGTGKETQYF. The CDR3 DNA reads TGTGCCAGCAGCGTACGCCCCGGGACAGGGAAAGAGACCCAGTACTTC.

This clone was counted a single time. The rearrangement uses TRBV5-1 and TRBJ2-5; 9 nucleotides match TRBD1. J gave up 5 bases and V 4 bases, and 6 bases lay outside the gene matches. The CDR3 spans 14 residues. CDR1 SGHRS and CDR2 YFSETQ come from the germline V gene. The CDR3 nucleotides read TGCGCCAGCAGCGTGGGACAGGGAAGGGAGACCCAGTACTTC. This encodes CASSVGQGRETQYF.

The chain joins TRBV27 to TRBJ2-7; D possibly corresponds to TRBD1 (5 bases). Trimming took off 3 bases at V and 0 bases at J, with 12 bases between the two ends. From germline, CDR1 is MNHEY and CDR2 SMNVEV (reference sequence). The CDR3 length is 15 residues. The CDR3 spells CASSFSRATSYEQYF. As DNA, the CDR3 is TGTGCCAGCAGTTTTTCCAGGGCGACCTCCTACGAGCAGTACTTC.

This clone has just a few counts. The chain is built from TRBV27 and TRBJ1-6; 9 nucleotides line up with TRBD1. Trimming cost V 5 bases and J 9 bases; bases outside gene matches: 11. The germline V gene has CDR1 MNHEY and CDR2 SMNVEV (reference sequence). The CDR3 has 16 residues. CDR3 coding DNA: TGTGCCAGCAGTCCGTTCGGGACAGGGCGTGGTTCACCCCTCCACTTT. Amino acids: CASSPFGTGRGSPLHF.

The chain uses TRBV6-4 and TRBJ2-1; TRBD2 aligns across 13 bases. Germline CDR1 reads MRHNA; CDR2 reads SNTAGT. Losses at the gene ends were 3 bases for V and 6 bases for J; bases not matched to a gene: 5. The CDR3 covers 16 residues. The CDR3 sequence is CASSDGTSGDFNEQFF. Written as DNA, the CDR3 is TGTGCCAGCAGTGATGGGACTAGCGGGGATTTCAATGAGCAGTTCTTC.

This rearrangement joins TRBV5-4 to TRBJ2-5, with TRBD1 matching over 8 bases. Germline V lookup: CDR1 SGHNT, CDR2 YYREEE (reference sequence). The CDR3 runs to 16 residues. The junction had 12 bases not matched to a gene; V was cut back by 4 bases and J by 4 bases. CDR3 sequence (DNA): TGTGCCAGCAGCCTCAACCCCGGACAGGGAGCAGAGACCCAGTACTTC. This codes for CASSLNPGQGAETQYF.

The chain employs TRBV9 and TRBJ2-5; D is undetermined. The CDR3 length is 11 residues. Germline-derived CDR1 and CDR2 are SGDLS and YYNGEE. The V and J ends lost 4 bases and 2 bases respectively, with 3 bases between them. The CDR3: CASSSQETQYF. The CDR3 DNA follows: TGTGCCAGCAGCTCTCAAGAGACCCAGTACTTC.

This sequence joins TRBV6-6 and TRBJ2-7, with D possibly matching TRBD2 (6 bases). Germline-derived CDR1 and CDR2 are MNHNY and SVGAGI (reference sequence). Between the trimmed V and J ends, which lost 6 bases and 3 bases, there was a span of 15 bases. The CDR3 consists of 14 residues. The CDR3 loop is CASRKVGGIYEQYF. The CDR3 nucleotides read TGTGCCAGCAGAAAAGTCGGGGGTATCTACGAGCAGTACTTC.

V gene TRBV6-1 combines with J gene TRBJ1-3; unclear D gene. The CDR3 covers 15 residues. CDR1 and CDR2 from the germline V gene are MNHNS and SASEGT. The ends were cut back, 7 bases at V and 0 bases at J, with 13 bases in the middle. In nucleotides, the CDR3 is TGTGCCAGCACTCTAAACCCTTACTCTGGAAACACCATATATTTT. This gives the protein CASTLNPYSGNTIYF.

The chain combines TRBV18 with TRBJ1-2; D gene unclear. This CDR3 has 13 residues. V shed 5 bases and J shed 0 bases, with 7 bases lying between them. Germline lookup yields CDR1 KGHSH and CDR2 LQKENI. The CDR3 DNA follows: TGTGCCAGCTCATCCGGAGCTAACTATGGCTACACCTTC. This encodes CASSSGANYGYTF.